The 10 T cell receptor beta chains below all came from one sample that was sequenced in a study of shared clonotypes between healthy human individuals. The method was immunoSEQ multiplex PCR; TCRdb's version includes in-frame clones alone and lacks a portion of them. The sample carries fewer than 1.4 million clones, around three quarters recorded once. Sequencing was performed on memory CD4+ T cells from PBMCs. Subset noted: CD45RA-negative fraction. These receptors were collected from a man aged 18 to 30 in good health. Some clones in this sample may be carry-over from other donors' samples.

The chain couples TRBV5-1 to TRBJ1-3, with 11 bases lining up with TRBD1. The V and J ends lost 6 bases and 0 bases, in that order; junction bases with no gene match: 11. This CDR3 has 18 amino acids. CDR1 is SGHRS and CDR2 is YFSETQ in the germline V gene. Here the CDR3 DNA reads TGCGCCAGCACCGCCGGGACAGGGGGGTCAAACTCTGGAAACACCATATATTTT. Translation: CASTAGTGGSNSGNTIYF.

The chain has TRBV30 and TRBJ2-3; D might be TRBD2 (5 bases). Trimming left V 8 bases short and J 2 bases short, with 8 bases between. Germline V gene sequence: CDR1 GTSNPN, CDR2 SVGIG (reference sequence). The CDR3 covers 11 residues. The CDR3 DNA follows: TGTGCCGCGGGTGACACAGATACGCAGTATTTT. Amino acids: CAAGDTDTQYF.

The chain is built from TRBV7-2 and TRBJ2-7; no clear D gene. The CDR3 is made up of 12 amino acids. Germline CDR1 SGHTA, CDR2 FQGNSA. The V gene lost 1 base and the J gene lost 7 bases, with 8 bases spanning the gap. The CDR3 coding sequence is TGTGCCAGCAGCTTAGTTAGGCAGGAGCAGTACTTC. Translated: CASSLVRQEQYF. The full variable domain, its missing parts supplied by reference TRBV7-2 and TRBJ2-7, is GAGVSQSPSNKVTEKGKDVELRCDPISGHTALYWYRQSLGQGLEFLIYFQGNSAPDKSGLPSDRFSAERTGGSVSTLTIQRTQQEDSAVYLCASSLVRQEQYFGPGTRLTVT.

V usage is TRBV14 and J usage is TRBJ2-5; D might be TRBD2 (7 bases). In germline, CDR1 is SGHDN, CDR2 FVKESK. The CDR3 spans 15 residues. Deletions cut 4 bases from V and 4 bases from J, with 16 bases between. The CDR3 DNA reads TGTGCCAGCAGCCTACGACACGGGGGGCGAGAGACCCAGTACTTC. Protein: CASSLRHGGRETQYF.

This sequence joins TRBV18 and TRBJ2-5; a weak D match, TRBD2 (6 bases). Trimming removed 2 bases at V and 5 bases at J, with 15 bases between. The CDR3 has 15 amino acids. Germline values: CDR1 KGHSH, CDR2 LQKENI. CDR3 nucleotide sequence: TGTGCCAGCTCACCATTCCAGGGAGGAGGTGAGACCCAGTACTTC. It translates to CASSPFQGGGETQYF.

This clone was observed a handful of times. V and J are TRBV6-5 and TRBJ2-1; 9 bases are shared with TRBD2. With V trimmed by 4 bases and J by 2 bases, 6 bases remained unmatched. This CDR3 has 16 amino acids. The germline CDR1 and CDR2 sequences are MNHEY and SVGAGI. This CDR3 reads CASSSGLAITYNEQFF. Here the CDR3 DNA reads TGTGCCAGCAGTTCCGGACTAGCGATCACCTACAATGAGCAGTTCTTC.

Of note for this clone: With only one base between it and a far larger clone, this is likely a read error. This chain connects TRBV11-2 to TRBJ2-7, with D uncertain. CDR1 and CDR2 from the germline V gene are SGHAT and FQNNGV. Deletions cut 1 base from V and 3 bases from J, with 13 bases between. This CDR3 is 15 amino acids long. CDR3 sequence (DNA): TGTGCCAGCAGCTTAGGCCGGGTAGAGAGCTACGAGCAGTACTTC. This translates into CASSLGRVESYEQYF.

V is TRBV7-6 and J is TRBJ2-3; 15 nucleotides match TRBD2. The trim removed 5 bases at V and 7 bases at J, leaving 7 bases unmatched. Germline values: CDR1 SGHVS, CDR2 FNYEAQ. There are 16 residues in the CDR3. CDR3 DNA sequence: TGTGCCAGCAGCCCACTGGGACTAGCGGGAGGTAATACGCAGTATTTT. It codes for CASSPLGLAGGNTQYF.

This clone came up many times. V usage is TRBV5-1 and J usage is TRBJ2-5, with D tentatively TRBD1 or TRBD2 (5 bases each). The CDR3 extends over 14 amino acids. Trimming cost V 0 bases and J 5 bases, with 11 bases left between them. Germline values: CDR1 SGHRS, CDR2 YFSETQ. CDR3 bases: TGCGCCAGCAGCTTGGTAGGCAGGGAGGAGACCCAGTACTTC. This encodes CASSLVGREETQYF.

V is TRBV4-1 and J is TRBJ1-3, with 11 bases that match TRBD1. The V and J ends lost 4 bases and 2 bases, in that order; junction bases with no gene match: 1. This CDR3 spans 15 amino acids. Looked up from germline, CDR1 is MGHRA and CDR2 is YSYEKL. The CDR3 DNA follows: TGCGCCAGCAGCCCGGGACAGGGGGCTGGAAACACCATATATTTT. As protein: CASSPGQGAGNTIYF.